The rows below give T cell receptor beta chains drawn from one sample of a study of blood T cell repertoires in COVID-19. Profiling relied on immunoSEQ multiplex PCR, and the TCRdb table lists in-frame clones only, not all of them. The sample consists of roughly 120,000 clones, 88% of them appearing once. Sequencing was done on a sample of peripheral blood. These receptors were taken from a woman between 45 and 60 years old with active or convalescent COVID-19. Each CDR3 is given with its conserved first and last residue. A D gene is named only where the DNA matches it firmly. Only part of the rows carry a size: once, few, many, or a class if the clone is expanded.

J,size,V,D,length,CDR3,DNA
TRBJ2-7,-,TRBV9,TRBD2,14,CASSPLAGGPVGYF,TGTGCCAGCAGCCCACTAGCGGGAGGCCCCGTTGGGTACTTC
TRBJ1-1,-,TRBV7-6,-,14,CASSLAGAGTEAFF,TGTGCCAGCAGCTTAGCAGGGGCTGGGACTGAAGCTTTCTTT
TRBJ2-1,-,TRBV18,-,14,CASYPVGQYNEQFF,TGTGCCAGCTACCCCGTGGGGCAGTACAATGAGCAGTTCTTC
TRBJ1-1,-,TRBV12-3/TRBV12-4,-,11,CASSYQGRAFF,TGTGCCAGCAGTTACCAGGGGAGAGCTTTCTTT
TRBJ2-2,once,TRBV24-1,TRBD1,19,CATQAPTGTGGANTGELFF,TGTGCCACTCAAGCTCCGACCGGGACAGGGGGGGCGAACACCGGGGAGCTGTTTTTT
TRBJ2-1,-,TRBV7-2,TRBD2,15,CASSLASGMYNEQFF,TGTGCCAGCAGCTTAGCTAGCGGGATGTACAATGAGCAGTTCTTC
TRBJ2-3,-,TRBV7-2,-,13,CASSLRGSDTQYF,TGTGCCAGCAGCTTACGGGGGTCAGATACGCAGTATTTT
TRBJ2-2,-,TRBV9,-,14,CASSAQDNTGELFF,TGTGCCAGCAGCGCACAGGACAACACCGGGGAGCTGTTTTTT
TRBJ1-2,once,TRBV7-2,-,14,CASSLTLGDYGYTF,TGTGCCAGCAGCTTAACGTTAGGGGACTATGGCTACACCTTC
TRBJ1-5,-,TRBV28,-,14,CASSPDISRQPQHF,TGTGCCAGCAGTCCGGACATTTCGAGGCAGCCCCAGCATTTT
TRBJ1-2,once,TRBV3-1/TRBV3-2,TRBD1,15,CASSQVGQGAGGYTF,TGTGCCAGCAGCCAAGTGGGACAGGGGGCCGGTGGCTACACCTTC
TRBJ1-6,-,TRBV30,TRBD1,19,CAWSVRRSDRAESGAPLHF,TGTGCCTGGAGTGTACGCCGGTCGGACAGGGCCGAGAGCGGTGCACCCCTCCACTTT
TRBJ2-7,-,TRBV24-1,-,12,CATSGDTYEQYF,TGTGCCACCTCCGGGGATACCTACGAGCAGTACTTC
TRBJ2-2,-,TRBV29-1,TRBD2,14,CSVASGSYTGELFF,TGCAGCGTTGCTAGCGGGAGTTACACCGGGGAGCTGTTTTTT
TRBJ1-1,-,TRBV6-6,-,14,CASREGSMNTEAFF,TGTGCCAGTAGAGAAGGGAGCATGAACACTGAAGCTTTCTTT
TRBJ2-1,-,TRBV15,-,16,CATSRDKGVGYNEQFF,TGTGCCACCAGCAGAGATAAGGGGGTGGGGTACAATGAGCAGTTCTTC
TRBJ2-3,-,TRBV27,-,12,CASSLTGRKKYF,TGTGCCAGCAGTCTGACTGGGAGGAAGAAGTATTTT
TRBJ1-1,-,TRBV19,TRBD1,16,CASTFRTGGMNTEAFF,TGTGCCAGTACCTTCCGGACAGGGGGTATGAACACTGAAGCTTTCTTT
TRBJ1-5,-,TRBV30,TRBD1,14,CAWRGTGASAPQHF,TGTGCCTGGAGGGGGACAGGGGCCTCCGCGCCCCAGCATTTT
TRBJ2-7,-,TRBV19,TRBD2,14,CASSLAGGPYEQYF,TGTGCCAGTAGTTTAGCGGGAGGGCCCTACGAGCAGTACTTC
TRBJ2-7,-,TRBV6-5,-,15,CASSSGTTVSYEQYF,TGTGCCAGCAGCTCGGGGACAACCGTTTCCTACGAGCAGTACTTC
TRBJ1-4,-,TRBV4-3,TRBD1,17,CASSLTGTGYANEKLFF,TGCGCCAGCAGCCTGACCGGGACAGGGTACGCTAATGAAAAACTGTTTTTT
TRBJ2-5,-,TRBV7-8,-,15,CASSFLGQDQETQYF,TGTGCCAGCAGCTTTTTGGGGCAGGACCAAGAGACCCAGTACTTC
TRBJ2-7,-,TRBV6-2/TRBV6-3,-,14,CASSSPTRTYEQYF,TGTGCCAGCAGTTCCCCGACAAGAACCTACGAGCAGTACTTC
TRBJ1-1,-,TRBV27,-,14,CASSLGTLVPEAFF,TGTGCCAGCAGTTTAGGGACTTTAGTGCCTGAAGCTTTCTTT
TRBJ1-1,-,TRBV24-1,TRBD1,17,CATSENPGQGSNTEAFF,TGTGCCACCAGTGAGAACCCGGGACAGGGGTCTAACACTGAAGCTTTCTTT
TRBJ2-1,medium-sized,TRBV7-3,TRBD1,16,CASSAYPGQPNNEQFF,TGTGCCAGCAGCGCCTATCCGGGACAGCCTAACAATGAGCAGTTCTTC
TRBJ2-7,-,TRBV19,TRBD1,14,CASSSRDRGYEQYF,TGTGCCAGTAGTTCCCGGGACAGGGGCTACGAGCAGTACTTC
TRBJ1-1,-,TRBV7-2,TRBD1,14,CASSLADRVTEAFF,TGTGCCAGCAGCTTAGCTGACAGGGTGACTGAAGCTTTCTTT
TRBJ2-3,-,TRBV9,TRBD2,16,CASSQDGTSVTDTQYF,TGTGCCAGCAGCCAGGACGGGACTAGCGTTACAGATACGCAGTATTTT
TRBJ1-3,few,TRBV11-2,-,16,CASSLSGLRSGNTIYF,TGTGCCAGCAGCTTATCAGGACTCCGCTCTGGAAACACCATATATTTT
TRBJ2-7,once,TRBV14,TRBD2,15,CASSQGLAGVYEQYF,TGTGCCAGCAGCCAGGGACTAGCGGGGGTATACGAGCAGTACTTC
TRBJ1-2,-,TRBV28,-,13,CASTPDSNYGYTF,TGTGCCAGCACCCCTGACAGTAACTATGGCTACACCTTC
TRBJ1-1,-,TRBV7-9,TRBD1,15,CASSSGTGLNTEAFF,TGTGCCAGCAGCTCCGGGACAGGTCTGAACACTGAAGCTTTCTTT
TRBJ2-3,-,TRBV7-9,-,13,CASSPGNLDTQYF,TGTGCCAGCAGCCCCGGTAACTTAGATACGCAGTATTTT
TRBJ2-4,-,TRBV30,-,14,CAWSVRGVGNIQYF,TGTGCCTGGAGTGTACGGGGAGTTGGTAACATTCAGTACTTC
TRBJ2-7,-,TRBV4-1,-,15,CASSVTGSGDYEQYF,TGCGCCAGCAGCGTTACAGGTAGCGGAGACTACGAGCAGTACTTC
TRBJ2-1,-,TRBV9,-,16,CASSVGGRAGYNEQFF,TGTGCCAGCAGCGTAGGGGGGCGGGCCGGCTACAATGAGCAGTTCTTC
TRBJ2-1,few,TRBV6-2/TRBV6-3,-,11,CASSPYNEQFF,TGTGCCAGCAGTCCATACAATGAGCAGTTCTTC
TRBJ1-1,-,TRBV2,-,15,CASSEGRGMNTEAFF,TGTGCCAGCAGTGAGGGCAGGGGAATGAACACTGAAGCTTTCTTT
TRBJ2-7,-,TRBV28,-,14,CASRRGGFSYEQYF,TGTGCCAGCCGTAGGGGGGGATTCTCCTACGAGCAGTACTTC
TRBJ2-5,once,TRBV6-2/TRBV6-3,TRBD1,17,CASSYGQGPLIQETQYF,TGTGCCAGCAGTTATGGACAGGGGCCTTTAATTCAAGAGACCCAGTACTTC
TRBJ1-6,-,TRBV7-6,-,16,CASSAGTPVGNSPLHF,TGTGCCAGCAGCGCGGGGACTCCCGTGGGTAATTCACCCCTCCACTTT
TRBJ1-3,once,TRBV14,-,12,CASSNTGNTIYF,TGTGCCAGCAGCAACACTGGAAACACCATATATTTT
TRBJ1-2,-,TRBV7-3,TRBD1,13,CASSSRQGGGYTF,TGTGCCAGCAGCTCAAGACAGGGAGGTGGCTACACCTTC
TRBJ2-5,-,TRBV12-3/TRBV12-4,-,13,CASSLPPAETQYF,TGTGCCAGCAGTTTACCCCCCGCGGAGACCCAGTACTTC
TRBJ2-3,-,TRBV2,-,16,CASSEDPGGNTDTQYF,TGTGCCAGCAGTGAGGATCCGGGCGGGAACACAGATACGCAGTATTTT
TRBJ2-3,-,TRBV15,-,17,CATSSPHRDTSTDTQYF,TGTGCCACCAGCAGTCCTCACCGGGACACTAGCACAGATACGCAGTATTTT
TRBJ1-5,-,TRBV19,-,15,CASSITRGGNQPQHF,TGTGCCAGTAGTATAACTCGGGGGGGAAATCAGCCCCAGCATTTT
TRBJ2-7,-,TRBV5-4,-,16,CASSLGTIPPAYEQYF,TGTGCCAGCAGCTTGGGGACAATACCACCTGCCTACGAGCAGTACTTC
TRBJ2-7,-,TRBV15,TRBD1,13,CATSRDRNYEQYF,TGTGCCACCAGCCGGGACAGGAACTACGAGCAGTACTTC
TRBJ1-1,-,TRBV5-4,TRBD1,13,CASSLAGTVEAFF,TGTGCCAGCAGCTTGGCTGGGACAGTTGAAGCTTTCTTT
TRBJ2-4,-,TRBV18,-,17,CASSPNKLRQAGNIQYF,TGTGCCAGCTCACCTAACAAACTTCGACAGGCTGGAAACATTCAGTACTTC
TRBJ2-3,-,TRBV2,TRBD2,16,CASSEGLAGGPDTQYF,TGTGCCAGCAGTGAAGGACTAGCGGGAGGCCCAGATACGCAGTATTTT
TRBJ2-1,-,TRBV7-2,TRBD2,17,CASSRRRESGRGYEQFF,TGTGCCAGCAGCAGAAGACGGGAAAGCGGGAGGGGGTATGAGCAGTTCTTC
TRBJ2-5,-,TRBV7-2,TRBD2,16,CASSLGASGRWETQYF,TGTGCCAGCAGCTTAGGCGCTAGCGGGAGGTGGGAGACCCAGTACTTC
TRBJ1-6,-,TRBV3-1/TRBV3-2,-,14,CASSQVTQGSPLHF,TGTGCCAGCAGCCAAGTTACCCAGGGTTCACCCCTCCACTTT
TRBJ2-2,-,TRBV24-1,-,15,CATSTHKAGTGELFF,TGTGCCACCAGTACACATAAAGCGGGCACCGGGGAGCTGTTTTTT
TRBJ1-1,once,TRBV19,TRBD1,13,CASRWDRASEAFF,TGTGCCAGTAGGTGGGACAGGGCAAGTGAAGCTTTCTTT